The source of this T cell receptor beta chain is a study of T cell repertoires in cytomegalovirus infection. Study context: CMV epitopes used comprised recently identified HLA-C-restricted ones and well-studied HLA-B-restricted ones. Indicated by public TCR beta signatures were CMV infection and matching HLA type. Study results and caveats: Individuals carrying CMV plus the relevant HLA were identified by cumulative frequency of public TCR beta families. Across the ex vivo response, the dominant clonotypes were HLA-C-restricted CMV-specific TCR beta clonotypes.

The CDR3 totals 15 residues. The V gene's germline CDR1 is SEHNR and CDR2 FQNEAQ (reference sequence). V lost 6 bases and J 4 bases, leaving 15 bases between the germline ends. In the case of this clonotype: Its antigen is undetermined.

TCRdb reanalysed the reads using MiXCR and keeps one entry per CDR3 protein. The repertoire includes 150,000 or so distinct CDR3 sequences, roughly 22% of them detected once, and about 25% sits in the top ten. Sequences were derived from CD8+ T cells from cultured PBMCs, sampled from culture after CMV antigen stimulation. The chain carries TRBV7-9 and TRBJ1-4, with TRBD1 as a possible D gene (5 bases). The source is a human donor in good health (CMV status not recorded). Some clones in this sample may be carry-over from other donors' samples. CDR3: CASRSPDTSNEKLFF. In DNA, the CDR3 is TGTGCCAGCAGAAGCCCGGACACGAGTAATGAAAAACTGTTTTTT.